The next 15 T cell receptor beta chains were all read from a single sample in a study of T cell responses to AZD1222 COVID-19 vaccine. Libraries were prepared by immunoSEQ multiplex PCR; TCRdb keeps only in-frame clonotypes and omits some of them. The sample consists of nearly 95,000 clones, 85% to 90% of them appearing once. This specimen was peripheral blood, taken on day 0 of AZD1222 vaccination. These TCRs come from an adult in good health.

CDR3 loop: CASSGQQGGGHSPLHF. CDR3 in DNA: TGTGCCAGCAGCGGTCAGCAAGGGGGTGGGCATTCACCCCTCCACTTT. The chain recombines TRBV9 with TRBJ1-6, with D maybe TRBD1 (6 bases). Trimming pared 3 bases from V and 8 bases from J, leaving 18 bases between. This CDR3 is built from 16 residues. Germline CDR1 and CDR2: SGDLS and YYNGEE.

The gene calls are TRBV6-5 and TRBJ1-1; maybe TRBD1 (5 bases). CDR1 MNHEY and CDR2 SVGAGI come from the germline V gene. V lost 2 bases and J lost 7, with 11 bases in between. The CDR3 covers 13 residues. The CDR3 DNA is TGTGCCAGCAGTTACGAGGCAACAGGTGAAGCTTTCTTT. This gives the protein CASSYEATGEAFF.

The chain carries TRBV4-1 and TRBJ1-1; tentative D call: TRBD1 (6 bases). CDR3 length equals 14 residues. Trimming took 4 bases from V and 1 from J, leaving 10 bases between them. Per the germline V gene, CDR1 is MGHRA and CDR2 is YSYEKL. The CDR3 is CASSPGQRNTEAFF. In DNA, the CDR3 is TGCGCCAGCAGCCCTGGACAGAGGAACACTGAAGCTTTCTTT.

This sequence joins TRBV3-1 (or the pseudogene TRBV3-2) and TRBJ2-3; D gene unclear. The germline gives CDR1 LGHDT, CDR2 YNNKEL (reference sequence). The CDR3 has 12 amino acids. The V end lost 3 bases, the J end lost 8 bases, and 9 bases lay between the germline ends. CDR3 nucleotide sequence: TGTGCCAGCAGCCAGCCCCCGGGTACGCAGTATTTT. Its translation is CASSQPPGTQYF.

The chain combines TRBV15 with TRBJ1-1; D is unresolved. The CDR3 totals 13 residues. Germline CDR1 and CDR2: LNHNV and YYDKDF (reference sequence). Trimming removed 3 bases from V and 1 base from J, with 6 bases in between. Here the CDR3 reads CATSSRRNTEAFF. DNA for the CDR3: TGTGCCACCAGCAGTAGACGGAACACTGAAGCTTTCTTT.

The V call is TRBV6-5, the J call TRBJ1-1; D is uncertain. The CDR3 is 13 residues long. Trimming took 2 bases from V and 1 from J, leaving 5 bases between them. Germline V gene sequence: CDR1 MNHEY, CDR2 SVGAGI. The CDR3 bases are TGTGCCAGCAGTTACGAGGAGAACACTGAAGCTTTCTTT. The encoded protein is CASSYEENTEAFF.

The CDR3 protein is CASSFRPTGELFF. CDR3 nucleotides: TGTGCCAGCAGTTTCAGGCCCACCGGGGAGCTGTTTTTT. The V call is TRBV27, the J call TRBJ2-2, with D uncertain. The CDR3 has 13 amino acids. V gave up 3 bases and J gave up 4 bases, with 6 bases separating them. Germline values: CDR1 MNHEY, CDR2 SMNVEV (reference sequence).

This rearrangement joins TRBV5-5 to TRBJ1-2, with D possibly being TRBD1 (5 bases). Trimming took off 6 bases at V and 6 bases at J, with 18 bases between the two ends. This CDR3 is 14 amino acids long. Germline V gene sequence: CDR1 SGHKS, CDR2 YYEKEE (reference sequence). This chain's CDR3 is CASNSWGNSHGYTF. CDR3 DNA: TGTGCCAGCAACTCCTGGGGGAATTCCCATGGCTACACCTTC.

This clone was seen just once. The chain links TRBV6-5 to TRBJ1-2, with D unresolved. The CDR3 totals 11 residues. Germline CDR1 and CDR2: MNHEY and SVGAGI. V dropped 10 bases and J dropped 8 bases, with 14 bases sitting between them. The CDR3 DNA is TGTGCCACTCATGGAACCTGGGGCTACACCTTC. This sequence encodes CATHGTWGYTF.

DNA for the CDR3: TGTGCCAGCAGCAACCCCCCGGAACCCGAGCAGTTCTTC. Translation gives CASSNPPEPEQFF. The V gene is TRBV4-2, the J gene TRBJ2-1; D gene unclear. CDR3 length: 13 amino acids. The V gene's germline CDR1 is LGHNA and CDR2 YNFKEQ. V was pared by 5 bases and J by 10 bases, with 15 bases between.

This chain uses TRBV9 with TRBJ1-1, with D possibly being TRBD1 (5 bases). Germline lookup yields CDR1 SGDLS and CDR2 YYNGEE. CDR3 size: 14 residues. V lost 0 bases, J lost 5 bases, and 11 bases lay in between. The CDR3 spells CASSVEWGNTEAFF. The CDR3, as DNA: TGTGCCAGCAGCGTAGAATGGGGGAATACTGAAGCTTTCTTT.

The rearrangement links TRBV15 to TRBJ1-5, with D perhaps TRBD1 (6 bases). CDR3 length: 14 amino acids. Germline loops: CDR1 LNHNV, CDR2 YYDKDF (reference sequence). The V and J ends lost 1 base and 12 bases respectively, with 16 bases between them. The CDR3 loop reads CATSRGAGAAGQHF. The CDR3 DNA is TGTGCCACCAGCAGAGGTGCAGGGGCAGCTGGCCAGCATTTT.

The chain links TRBV6-5 to TRBJ2-5, with 8 bases that match TRBD1. The CDR3 has 14 residues. V lost 6 bases to trimming and J lost 3 bases; unmatched junction nucleotides: 6. Germline V gene lookup returns CDR1 MNHEY and CDR2 SVGAGI. This CDR3 is CASRQTGAKETQYF. In DNA, the CDR3 is TGTGCCAGCAGACAGACAGGGGCTAAAGAGACCCAGTACTTC.

The chain combines TRBV18 with TRBJ1-1; TRBD1 might be the D (5 bases). Germline CDR1 reads KGHSH; CDR2 reads LQKENI. The CDR3 consists of 13 residues. Trimming cost V 2 bases and J 5 bases, with 9 bases left between them. The CDR3 DNA reads as TGTGCCAGCTCACCATGGGGGAAGACTGAAGCTTTCTTT. This encodes CASSPWGKTEAFF.

J is TRBJ1-5 and V is TRBV29-1; D gene uncertain. Germline lookup yields CDR1 SQVTM and CDR2 ANQGSEA. The CDR3 covers 14 residues. V was cut by 5 bases and J by 1 base, with 12 bases left in between. The CDR3 reads CSVSYGGSNQPQHF. CDR3 sequence (DNA): TGCAGCGTTTCTTACGGCGGGAGCAATCAGCCCCAGCATTTT.